The next 4 T cell receptor beta chains were all read from a single sample in a study of shared clonotypes between healthy human individuals. The assay was immunoSEQ multiplex PCR, and TCRdb's table has in-frame clones only and misses some. The sample shows approximately 2.1 million clones, approximately 95% of them seen only once. Specimen: naive CD4+ T cells from PBMCs. Subset reported: CD45RA+ positively selected. The receptors here all came from a man younger than 35 in good health. Some clones in this sample may be carry-over from other donors' samples.

In DNA form, the CDR3 reads TGTGCCAGCAGCTTGAGGGAGAATGAGCAGTTCTTC. Its protein product is CASSLRENEQFF. This chain uses TRBV11-3 with TRBJ2-1; possible D gene TRBD2, 5 bases. The V gene's germline CDR1 is SGHNT and CDR2 YENEEA. V was pared by 3 bases and J by 7 bases, with 7 bases between. The CDR3 spans 12 residues.

The chain is built from TRBV5-1 and TRBJ2-5; unclear D gene. CDR1 and CDR2 (germline): SGHRS, YFSETQ. The ends were cut back, 2 bases at V and 5 bases at J, with 13 bases in the middle. This CDR3 region has 14 residues. The CDR3 DNA is TGCGCCAGCAGCTTCGGAGAAAAGTGGGAGACCCAGTACTTC. It specifies CASSFGEKWETQYF.

V is TRBV7-2 and J is TRBJ2-5; D gene unclear. Germline-derived CDR1 and CDR2 are SGHTA and FQGNSA. The V and J ends lost 11 bases and 3 bases respectively, with 16 bases between them. The CDR3 covers 13 residues. For the CDR3, the DNA is TGTGCCTGCCGGTCGGCCTCAAAAGAGACCCAGTACTTC. The encoded protein is CACRSASKETQYF.

The chain joins TRBV2 to TRBJ2-1; the D is unclear. The CDR3 totals 15 residues. Trimming cost V 8 bases and J 8 bases, with 22 bases left between them. Germline V lookup: CDR1 SNHLY, CDR2 FYNNEI. This chain's CDR3 is CASLEVGSDPDEQFF. The CDR3 DNA sequence: TGTGCCAGCTTAGAAGTTGGATCTGATCCCGATGAGCAGTTCTTC. Supplemented by reference TRBV2 and TRBJ2-1, the full variable domain reads EPEVTQTPSHQVTQMGQEVILRCVPISNHLYFYWYRQILGQKVEFLVSFYNNEISEKSEIFDDQFSVERPDGSNFTLKIRSTKLEDSAMYFCASLEVGSDPDEQFFGPGTRLTVL.